These 6 T cell receptor beta chains share one sample of origin, sequenced in a study of blood T cell repertoires in COVID-19 (dated by TCRdb to 2020 to 2022). Libraries came from the immunoSEQ multiplex PCR assay. As stored in TCRdb, this immuneACCESS dataset retains in-frame rearrangements with V and J assigned. A fraction of the clones does not appear; measured against another copy, unresolved V genes explain less than half of the discrepancy, and the remainder lacks a known reason. The sample yields 540,000 or so clones; 85% to 90% were counted once. Clones ranked in the top ten supply 7.5% to 9.5% of the sample. Sequenced input: peripheral blood. The receptors were gathered from a woman aged 45 to 65 with COVID-19, enrolled during active disease.

The J gene is TRBJ1-5, the V gene TRBV20-1; weak D call: TRBD1 (5 bases). Trimming left V 3 bases short and J 1 base short, with 16 bases between. The CDR3 contains 16 residues. The V gene's germline CDR1 is DFQATT and CDR2 SNEGSKA (reference sequence). The CDR3, as DNA: TGCAGTGCTAGTGGGACGCAGGGAAGGAGCAATCAGCCCCAGCATTTT. Translating it yields CSASGTQGRSNQPQHF.

The chain couples TRBV9 to TRBJ1-1; D unclear. Trimming shortened V by 3 bases and J by 1 base, and 13 bases separated the two germline ends. Germline CDR1 is SGDLS and CDR2 is YYNGEE. The CDR3 has 15 residues. CDR3 in DNA: TGTGCCAGCAGCGCACACTCCGGGGAGAACACTGAAGCTTTCTTT. Amino acid sequence: CASSAHSGENTEAFF.

As regards this clone: The sample holds other DNA sequences that translate to the same CDR3. The chain joins TRBV5-1 to TRBJ2-5; the D is unclear. V lost 0 bases to trimming and J lost 2 bases, with 5 bases between them. CDR3 length: 13 residues. CDR1 is SGHRS, CDR2 YFSETQ, per germline. CDR3 sequence: CASSLGQQETQYF. DNA for the CDR3: TGCGCCAGCAGCTTGGGACAACAAGAGACCCAGTACTTC.

The rearrangement joins TRBV3-1 (or the pseudogene TRBV3-2) to TRBJ2-4; 8 bases line up with TRBD1. Germline V lookup: CDR1 LGHDT, CDR2 YNNKEL (reference sequence). CDR3 size: 19 residues. V lost 4 bases and J lost 0; bases outside the gene matches: 14. The CDR3: CASSLARGTGSLAKNIQYF. The CDR3, as DNA: TGTGCCAGCAGCCTTGCCCGTGGGACAGGCTCTTTAGCCAAAAACATTCAGTACTTC.

The chain has TRBV7-9 and TRBJ1-4; 10 bases map to TRBD1. V lost 4 bases to trimming and J lost 5 bases; unmatched junction nucleotides: 4. Germline-derived CDR1 and CDR2 are SEHNR and FQNEAQ (reference sequence). This CDR3 is built from 15 residues. The CDR3 nucleotides are TGTGCCAGCAGCTCCTGGGACAGGGGAAATGAAAAACTGTTTTTT. This encodes CASSSWDRGNEKLFF.

CDR3 loop: CASSHGQAESPLHF. DNA of the CDR3: TGCGCCAGCAGCCATGGACAGGCGGAGTCACCCCTCCACTTT. The V and J genes are TRBV5-1 and TRBJ1-6; 7 bases line up with TRBD1. V was clipped by 4 bases and J by 10 bases; unmatched bases: 8. This CDR3 contains 14 residues. The germline CDR1 and CDR2 sequences are SGHRS and YFSETQ.